The clone carrying this T cell receptor (beta chain) was seen ten or more times. Its antigen remains unidentified. This entry belongs to a study of human T cells and chemical hapten exposure. Study-wide points: TCRs above 1 in 1000 frequency stayed constant with DPC sensitization.

TCRdb itself ran the RACE reads through MiXCR, one entry per CDR3 protein. The sample carries some 90,000 distinct CDR3 sequences, about 8.6% recorded once. Trimming pared 6 bases from V and 4 bases from J, leaving 12 bases between. This CDR3 region has 13 residues. CDR1 is MNHEY, CDR2 SVGEGT, per germline. Time point noted: healthy volunteer bleed at 2 weeks. Someone pulled total RNA out of unfractionated whole blood. Sequenced material: whole blood. The rearrangement joins TRBV6-2 or TRBV6-3 to TRBJ1-1, with a weak D call TRBD1 (6 bases). The TCR sequence derives from a female donor in good health. Some clones in this sample may be carry-over from other donors' samples. CDR3 coding DNA: TGTGCCAGCAGACACAGGGAATCCACTGAAGCTTTCTTT. This gives the protein CASRHRESTEAFF.